These T cell receptor beta chains were read from a single sample in a study of early T cells in non-severe SARS-CoV-2 infection. TCRdb reprocessed the 5' RACE reads via MiXCR and lists one record per CDR3 protein. This sample has around 67,000 distinct CDR3 sequences, with 12% found just once. Sequencing was performed on whole blood. These receptors all stem from an adult who was a healthcare worker with PCR-confirmed SARS-CoV-2 infection or an uninfected control (not recorded which). Both conserved end residues are part of each CDR3. Each record gives: clone size, D gene, V gene, J gene, CDR3 protein, CDR3 DNA. The D gene is left open where the match is weak. Size is omitted from some rows. Given values are once, few, many or a class for expanded clones.

size: few; D: .; V: TRBV6-2/TRBV6-3; J: TRBJ1-2; CDR3: CASSYSTGPNYGYTF; DNA: TGTGCCAGCAGTTACTCGACAGGACCTAACTATGGCTACACCTTC
size: many; D: .; V: TRBV5-4; J: TRBJ1-4; CDR3: CASSLGAELNEKLFF; DNA: TGTGCCAGCAGCTTGGGGGCAGAACTTAATGAAAAACTGTTTTTT
size: many; D: .; V: TRBV20-1; J: TRBJ1-1; CDR3: CRPRGDTEAFF; DNA: TGCAGGCCTAGGGGGGACACTGAAGCTTTCTTT
size: few; D: TRBD1; V: TRBV10-3; J: TRBJ2-2; CDR3: CAISESAWDRNTGELFF; DNA: TGTGCCATCAGTGAGTCAGCCTGGGACAGGAACACCGGGGAGCTGTTTTTT
size: many; D: .; V: TRBV6-2/TRBV6-3; J: TRBJ2-4; CDR3: CASSYGRLVQNIQYF; DNA: TGTGCCAGCAGTTACGGGAGACTGGTCCAAAACATTCAGTACTTC
size: few; D: .; V: TRBV3-1; J: TRBJ1-5; CDR3: CASSQVNQPQHF; DNA: TGTGCCAGCAGCCAAGTCAATCAGCCCCAGCATTTT
size: .; D: .; V: TRBV7-8; J: TRBJ1-4; CDR3: CASSKGRLNEKLFF; DNA: TGTGCCAGCAGCAAGGGACGGTTAAATGAAAAACTGTTTTTT
size: .; D: .; V: TRBV6-2/TRBV6-3; J: TRBJ2-7; CDR3: CASSPGQFYEQYF; DNA: TGTGCCAGCAGCCCCGGACAGTTCTACGAGCAGTACTTC
size: many; D: TRBD1; V: TRBV18; J: TRBJ2-3; CDR3: CASSPGMNRGPDTQYF; DNA: TGTGCCAGCTCACCAGGGATGAATAGGGGGCCAGATACGCAGTATTTT
size: many; D: .; V: TRBV5-1; J: TRBJ2-1; CDR3: CASSFGNQYNEQFF; DNA: TGCGCCAGCAGCTTTGGCAATCAGTACAATGAGCAGTTCTTC
size: few; D: .; V: TRBV6-2/TRBV6-3; J: TRBJ2-3; CDR3: CASGTSTDTQYF; DNA: TGTGCCAGTGGGACCAGCACAGATACGCAGTATTTT
size: many; D: TRBD1; V: TRBV19; J: TRBJ1-2; CDR3: CASSMDDRGNYGYTF; DNA: TGTGCCAGTAGTATGGACGACAGGGGTAACTATGGCTACACCTTC
size: .; D: .; V: TRBV7-2; J: TRBJ2-1; CDR3: CASSSPGREQFF; DNA: TGTGCCAGCAGCTCCCCGGGGCGGGAGCAGTTCTTC
size: few; D: .; V: TRBV29-1; J: TRBJ1-4; CDR3: CSATAGNEKLFF; DNA: TGCAGCGCTACTGCAGGGAATGAAAAACTGTTTTTT
size: many; D: .; V: TRBV5-4; J: TRBJ2-5; CDR3: CASSTGETQYF; DNA: TGTGCCAGCAGTACTGGGGAGACCCAGTACTTC
size: few; D: .; V: TRBV10-2; J: TRBJ2-7; CDR3: CASSVTYRGNEQYF; DNA: TGCGCCAGCAGTGTAACCTACCGGGGCAACGAGCAGTACTTC
size: many; D: TRBD1; V: TRBV19; J: TRBJ1-6; CDR3: CASSLREQGNNSPLHF; DNA: TGTGCCAGTAGCCTAAGAGAACAGGGGAATAATTCACCCCTCCACTTT
size: many; D: .; V: TRBV7-9; J: TRBJ2-5; CDR3: CASSLHQYQETQYF; DNA: TGTGCCAGCAGCTTACACCAGTACCAAGAGACCCAGTACTTC
size: .; D: TRBD2; V: TRBV6-2/TRBV6-3; J: TRBJ2-2; CDR3: CASSPRTSGAGELFF; DNA: TGTGCCAGCAGCCCGCGGACTAGCGGGGCCGGGGAGCTGTTTTTT
size: .; D: TRBD1; V: TRBV20-1; J: TRBJ2-7; CDR3: CSASGQGYEQYF; DNA: TGCAGTGCTTCAGGACAGGGCTACGAGCAGTACTTC
size: few; D: TRBD1; V: TRBV5-1; J: TRBJ2-5; CDR3: CASTPRQGSSGETQYF; DNA: TGCGCCAGCACACCCAGACAGGGATCGAGTGGCGAGACCCAGTACTTC
size: .; D: .; V: TRBV23-1; J: TRBJ2-6; CDR3: CASISEMGANVLTF; DNA: TGCGCCAGCATTTCAGAGATGGGGGCCAACGTCCTGACTTTC
size: few; D: TRBD1; V: TRBV12-3/TRBV12-4; J: TRBJ1-1; CDR3: CASSQTGGTEAFF; DNA: TGTGCCAGCAGTCAAACAGGGGGCACTGAAGCTTTCTTT
size: .; D: .; V: TRBV12-3/TRBV12-4; J: TRBJ1-1; CDR3: CASTSLREAFF; DNA: TGTGCCAGCACCTCCCTCCGGGAAGCTTTCTTT
size: few; D: TRBD2; V: TRBV20-1; J: TRBJ2-1; CDR3: CSAERAGGPLGNEQFF; DNA: TGCAGTGCGGAGCGAGCGGGGGGGCCACTCGGCAATGAGCAGTTCTTC
size: few; D: .; V: TRBV5-1; J: TRBJ2-1; CDR3: CASSLVAALWDEQFF; DNA: TGCGCCAGCAGCTTGGTAGCGGCCCTATGGGATGAGCAGTTCTTC
size: many; D: .; V: TRBV7-6; J: TRBJ2-7; CDR3: CASSLAGHYEQYF; DNA: TGTGCCAGCAGCTTAGCGGGCCACTACGAGCAGTACTTC
size: many; D: TRBD1; V: TRBV29-1; J: TRBJ1-1; CDR3: CSVGQTPQPYTEAFF; DNA: TGCAGCGTGGGACAGACCCCTCAACCTTACACTGAAGCTTTCTTT
size: many; D: TRBD1; V: TRBV5-1; J: TRBJ1-1; CDR3: CASVTGTGSTEAFF; DNA: TGCGCCAGCGTGACCGGGACAGGGAGTACTGAAGCTTTCTTT
size: .; D: TRBD1; V: TRBV6-5; J: TRBJ2-2; CDR3: CASSRDRIAGELFF; DNA: TGTGCCAGCAGTCGGGACAGGATCGCCGGGGAGCTGTTTTTT